Below, 31 T cell receptor beta chains from the same sample are listed, as sequenced in a study of regulatory T cells in long-lasting Graves disease. Time point noted: newly diagnosed GD, antithyroid drugs for less than 3 months. PBMCs provided the RNA from which the TCR library was made. Construction of TCR beta libraries relied on iRepertoire HTBI primers and on Arm-PCR targeting CDR3 regions. TCRdb re-analysed the multiplex PCR reads in MiXCR, keeping a single row per CDR3 protein. The profile shows 200,000 to 250,000 distinct CDR3 sequences, approximately 20% of them singletons. The specimen comprised peripheral blood mononuclear cells (PBMCs), sampled at new diagnosis, from a patient treated with antithyroid drugs. The source is a female donor with Graves disease.

This clonotype was seen repeatedly, ten times or more. The CDR3 nucleotides read TGTGCCAGCAGTTTATCTGGCGGGACATCCAATGAGCAGTTCTTC. As protein: CASSLSGGTSNEQFF. The genes are TRBV27 and TRBJ2-1; D is possibly TRBD1 or TRBD2 (6 bases each). Germline-derived CDR1 and CDR2 are MNHEY and SMNVEV (reference sequence). The CDR3 has 15 residues. Trimming shortened V by 0 bases and J by 6 bases, and 12 bases separated the two germline ends.

This clonotype was detected ten times or more. Germline is not matched at one junction end, which may reflect a read error. The chain links TRBV18 to TRBJ1-1, with TRBD1 identical over 7 bases. The CDR3 totals 14 residues. Germline V gene sequence: CDR1 KGHSH, CDR2 LQKENI. The CDR3 DNA reads TGCGCCAGCAGTAGACAGGGAGACGGGACTGAGGCTTTCTTT. This translates into CASSRQGDGTEAFF.

In this sample, this clonotype turned up many times. V gene TRBV5-1 combines with J gene TRBJ1-5; 8 bases match TRBD1. Trimming took 4 bases from V and 8 from J; bases not matched to a gene: 5. The germline V gene encodes CDR1 SGHRS and CDR2 YFSETQ. This CDR3 comprises 13 residues. CDR3 DNA: TGCGCCAGCAGCGCCAACAGGGGGGAGCCCCAGCATTTT. Its translation: CASSANRGEPQHF.

This clonotype has at least ten counts. The rearrangement links TRBV19 to TRBJ1-5, with 7 bases fitting TRBD1. CDR1 and CDR2 (germline): LNHDA, SQIVND (reference sequence). This CDR3 is 13 amino acids long. The ends lost 5 bases at V and 6 bases at J; junction bases unmatched: 4. The CDR3 bases are TGTGCCAGTAGTCAATGGGACAGTCAGCCCCAGCATTTT. Amino acids: CASSQWDSQPQHF.

The V gene is TRBV30, the J gene TRBJ2-1; 9 bases are shared with TRBD2. This CDR3 spans 17 amino acids. The germline V gene has CDR1 GTSNPN and CDR2 SVGIG (reference sequence). The trim removed 3 bases at V and 4 bases at J, leaving 13 bases unmatched. The CDR3 DNA reads TGTGCCTGGAGAAGCAACTGGGCTAGCGGGAAGTACAATGAGCAGTTCTTC. The encoded protein is CAWRSNWASGKYNEQFF.

The chain has TRBV28 and TRBJ2-3; D remains unclear. V dropped 5 bases and J dropped 1 base, with 22 bases sitting between them. Per germline, CDR1 MDHEN and CDR2 SYDVKM. There are 18 residues in the CDR3. CDR3 coding DNA: TGTGCCAGCAGTCGCCCCGGGCTGGGCGAGTGGGGCACAGATACGCAGTATTTT. It is translated as CASSRPGLGEWGTDTQYF. The entire variable domain, with the rest obtained from reference TRBV28 and TRBJ2-3, is as follows: DVKVTQSSRYLVKRTGEKVFLECVQDMDHENMFWYRQDPGLGLRLIYFSYDVKMKEKGDIPEGYSVSREKKERFSLILESASTNQTSMYLCASSRPGLGEWGTDTQYFGPGTRLTVL.

This clonotype is categorized as medium-sized (0.01 to 0.1%). The chain carries TRBV12-3 or TRBV12-4 and TRBJ1-1; TRBD1 matches 7 bases. CDR3 length equals 15 residues. V lost 5 bases to trimming and J lost 4 bases; unmatched junction nucleotides: 10. The DNA of the CDR3 is TGTGCCAGCAGTGCACAGGGGAGCGCGGGCACTGAAGCTTTCTTT. Its translation: CASSAQGSAGTEAFF.

This clonotype was recorded many times. V gene TRBV7-8 combines with J gene TRBJ1-2, with 8 bases lining up with TRBD1. Germline V gives CDR1 SGHVS, CDR2 FQNEAQ. The CDR3 is 16 residues long. V dropped 1 base and J dropped 8; count of bases not matched to a gene: 12. CDR3 residues: CASSLVIGRGQGGYTF. The DNA for the CDR3 is TGTGCCAGCAGCTTAGTAATTGGCAGGGGGCAAGGGGGCTACACCTTC. The entire variable domain, with the rest obtained from reference TRBV7-8 and TRBJ1-2, is as follows: GAGVSQSPRYKVAKRGQDVALRCDPISGHVSLFWYQQALGQGPEFLTYFQNEAQLDKSGLPSDRFFAERPEGSVSTLKIQRTQQEDSAVYLCASSLVIGRGQGGYTFGSGTRLTVV.

This clonotype was picked up many times. The chain employs TRBV27 and TRBJ2-3; D might be TRBD1 (6 bases). The length of the CDR3 is 14 residues. V was trimmed by 4 bases and J by 2 bases, leaving 10 bases between them. The germline V gene has CDR1 MNHEY and CDR2 SMNVEV (reference sequence). CDR3 sequence: CASSYRVATDTQYF. CDR3 DNA sequence: TGTGCCAGCAGTTACAGGGTAGCCACAGATACGCAGTATTTT.

The chain joins TRBV12-3 or TRBV12-4 to TRBJ2-2, with 9 bases identical to TRBD1. Trimming at V came to 7 bases and at J to 9 bases, leaving 12 bases not matched to a gene. CDR3 length equals 15 residues. As DNA, the CDR3 is TGTGCCAGCAAGAGGGGACAGGGTTTTATCAGGGAGCTGTTTTTT. Its protein product is CASKRGQGFIRELFF.

The table lists this clonotype with many counts. The chain links TRBV3-1 to TRBJ2-1; D call uncertain. CDR3 length equals 11 residues. V shed 3 bases and J shed 9 bases, with 6 bases lying between them. The germline gives CDR1 LGHDT, CDR2 YNNKEL (reference sequence). The CDR3 is CASSHTGEQFF. In nucleotides, the CDR3 is TGTGCCAGCAGCCATACTGGTGAGCAGTTCTTC.

This clonotype was picked up one time. A far larger clone is only one base removed, so a read error is likely. As the CDR3 is not closed by the conserved phenylalanine or tryptophan, this likely results from a read error. The chain joins TRBV9 to TRBJ1-2, with 7 bases that match TRBD1. The V gene's germline CDR1 is SGDLS and CDR2 YYNGEE. This CDR3 comprises 14 residues. The V segment lost 4 bases and the J segment 4 bases; nucleotides outside the gene matches: 7. This CDR3 is CASSMRTGSYGYTS. The CDR3 nucleotides are TGTGCCAGCAGCATGAGGACAGGTAGCTATGGCTACACCTCC.

This clonotype was counted at least ten times. The V and J genes are TRBV25-1 and TRBJ1-1; TRBD1 might be the D (6 bases). This CDR3 has 15 amino acids. Per the germline V gene, CDR1 is MGHDK and CDR2 is SYGVNS. Between the trimmed V and J ends, which lost 4 bases and 3 bases, there was a span of 15 bases. The CDR3 region has the DNA TGTGCCAGCAGTGGGGCAAGGGACACCTACACTGAAGCTTTCTTT. It encodes CASSGARDTYTEAFF.

This clonotype was detected ten times or more. The gene calls are TRBV9 and TRBJ1-3; D is uncertain. Germline V gene sequence: CDR1 SGDLS, CDR2 YYNGEE. V was cut by 5 bases and J by 8 bases, with 11 bases left in between. CDR3 size: 12 residues. In DNA form, the CDR3 reads TGTGCCAGCAGTCTGGAGGGAGACACCATATATTTT. The encoded protein is CASSLEGDTIYF.

The sample holds many counts of this clonotype. This chain connects TRBV2 to TRBJ1-5, with 9 nucleotides matching TRBD1. V was clipped by 5 bases and J by 5 bases; unmatched bases: 4. From germline, CDR1 is SNHLY and CDR2 FYNNEI. CDR3 length: 14 residues. CDR3 sequence: CASSKGQGYQPQHF. In DNA, the CDR3 is TGTGCCAGCAGTAAGGGACAGGGCTATCAGCCCCAGCATTTT.

The chain joins TRBV20-1 to TRBJ2-5; D unclear. V gave up 5 bases and J gave up 4 bases, with 20 bases separating them. Germline V lookup: CDR1 DFQATT, CDR2 SNEGSKA (reference sequence). This CDR3 is 15 amino acids long. The CDR3 bases are TGCAGTGCTGGGAAAAATTCCGGGTGGGGAGAGACCCAGTACTTC. The encoded protein is CSAGKNSGWGETQYF.

The V call is TRBV6-2 or TRBV6-3, the J call TRBJ1-1, with a weak D call TRBD1 (6 bases). Germline CDR1 MNHEY, CDR2 SVGEGT. CDR3 length: 13 residues. Trimming took off 3 bases at V and 4 bases at J, with 9 bases between the two ends. DNA of the CDR3: TGTGCCAGCAGTTATATGGGGGCCACTGAAGCTTTCTTT. Protein: CASSYMGATEAFF.

This clonotype was detected ten times or more. The chain links TRBV7-2 to TRBJ1-6; possible D gene TRBD1, 5 bases. V was pared by 1 base and J by 6 bases, with 10 bases between. This CDR3 has 15 residues. Germline assignment: CDR1 SGHTA and CDR2 FQGNSA. The CDR3 coding sequence is TGTGCCAGCAGCTTAGGGGGGGGTTTTAATTCACCCCTCCACTTT. It specifies CASSLGGGFNSPLHF.

The chain uses TRBV20-1 and TRBJ2-7; 13 positions match TRBD2. This CDR3 has 15 amino acids. V shed 6 bases, J shed 4 bases, and the junction held 9 bases outside the gene matches. Germline V gives CDR1 DFQATT, CDR2 SNEGSKA (reference sequence). CDR3 residues: CSAETSGRVGYEQYF. CDR3 nucleotide sequence: TGCAGTGCCGAAACTAGCGGGAGGGTCGGGTACGAGCAGTACTTC.

This clonotype was seen ten or more times. This chain joins TRBV3-1 and TRBJ2-1, with D perhaps TRBD1 (6 bases). Germline V gene sequence: CDR1 LGHDT, CDR2 YNNKEL (reference sequence). V gave up 7 bases and J gave up 2 bases, with 15 bases separating them. The CDR3 consists of 15 residues. In DNA form, the CDR3 reads TGTGCCAGCACTCCAGAATGGACAGCCTACAATGAGCAGTTCTTC. Translation gives CASTPEWTAYNEQFF.

The chain has TRBV6-2 or TRBV6-3 and TRBJ2-1, with 9 nucleotides matching TRBD2. Looked up from germline, CDR1 is MNHEY and CDR2 is SVGEGT. J was trimmed by 12 bases and V by 0 bases; bases with no gene match: 24. This CDR3 contains 20 residues. As DNA, the CDR3 is TGTGCCAGCAGTTACTCTGACGAATCCTATCGGCGGGAGGGCCGGTTACGGCAGTTCTTC. It yields the protein CASSYSDESYRREGRLRQFF.

This clonotype was counted only a few times. The rearrangement links TRBV4-2 to TRBJ2-1; weak D call: TRBD2 (6 bases). The V and J ends lost 3 bases and 2 bases respectively, with 14 bases between them. The CDR3 is 16 residues long. Looked up from germline, CDR1 is LGHNA and CDR2 is YNFKEQ. The CDR3 loop is CASSQEAAGTYNEQFF. CDR3 in DNA: TGTGCCAGCAGCCAGGAAGCGGCGGGAACCTACAATGAGCAGTTCTTC.

This clonotype was seen a handful of times. Here the CDR3 reads CASSVRAQEQFF. CDR3 coding DNA: TGTGCCAGTAGTGTCCGGGCTCAGGAGCAGTTCTTC. This sequence joins TRBV19 and TRBJ2-1; D is ambiguous. The V gene lost 5 bases and the J gene lost 10 bases, with 12 bases spanning the gap. Germline V gives CDR1 LNHDA, CDR2 SQIVND (reference sequence). The CDR3 extends over 12 amino acids.

At least ten counts were recorded for this clonotype. The CDR3 DNA is TGTGCCAGCAGTGGTACTTATAGGGGCGGCTACACCTTC. Its translation is CASSGTYRGGYTF. J is TRBJ1-2 and V is TRBV2; D perhaps matches TRBD1 (5 bases). This CDR3 has 13 amino acids. Trimming took 4 bases from V and 8 from J, leaving 14 bases between them. Germline values: CDR1 SNHLY, CDR2 FYNNEI.

V usage is TRBV11-2 and J usage is TRBJ2-5; 7 bases fit TRBD2. The CDR3 contains 15 residues. The germline CDR1 and CDR2 sequences are SGHAT and FQNNGV. With 0 bases clipped from V and 5 bases from J, the junction kept 6 bases outside the gene matches. Here the CDR3 DNA reads TGTGCCAGCAGCTTAGATGGGGCGGGGGTCGAGACCCAGTACTTC. It codes for CASSLDGAGVETQYF. Full variable domain (missing parts from reference TRBV11-2 and TRBJ2-5): EAGVAQSPRYKIIEKRQSVAFWCNPISGHATLYWYQQILGQGPKLLIQFQNNGVVDDSQLPKDRFSAERLKGVDSTLKIQPAKLEDSAVYLCASSLDGAGVETQYFGPGTRLLVL.

This clonotype was recorded many times. CDR3 amino acids: CASSLRTGEDTQYF. The CDR3 nucleotides are TGTGCCAGCAGCCTGAGGACAGGGGAAGATACGCAGTATTTT. V is TRBV27 and J is TRBJ2-3; 9 bases are a match to TRBD1. With V trimmed by 6 bases and J by 5 bases, 6 bases remained unmatched. Germline assignment: CDR1 MNHEY and CDR2 SMNVEV (reference sequence). The CDR3 is 14 residues long.

This clonotype was observed at least ten times. The V gene is TRBV6-1, the J gene TRBJ1-6; no clear D. Germline lookup yields CDR1 MNHNS and CDR2 SASEGT. V lost 4 bases and J lost 10, with 11 bases in between. This CDR3 region has 13 residues. Here the CDR3 DNA reads TGTGCCAGCAGTGTCGCAGTGAACTCACCCCTCCACTTT. Protein: CASSVAVNSPLHF.

This clonotype has just a few counts. The chain joins TRBV9 to TRBJ2-7; 10 nucleotides match TRBD2. Germline-derived CDR1 and CDR2 are SGDLS and YYNGEE. This CDR3 spans 16 amino acids. The V segment lost 0 bases and the J segment 0 bases; nucleotides outside the gene matches: 3. The CDR3, as DNA: TGTGCCAGCAGCGTAGAGGGGACTAGCGTCTCCTACGAGCAGTACTTC. Residues: CASSVEGTSVSYEQYF. The complete variable domain, with remaining parts taken from reference TRBV9 and TRBJ2-7, reads DSGVTQTPKHLITATGQRVTLRCSPRSGDLSVYWYQQSLDQGLQFLIQYYNGEERAKGNILERFSAQQFPDLHSELNLSSLELGDSALYFCASSVEGTSVSYEQYFGPGTRLTVT.

This clonotype was detected many times. The chain joins TRBV30 to TRBJ2-7, with TRBD1 identical over 7 bases. Germline V gene data show CDR1 as GTSNPN and CDR2 as SVGIG (reference sequence). V was clipped by 8 bases and J by 4 bases; unmatched bases: 8. The length of the CDR3 is 12 residues. This CDR3 is CARGGAAYEQYF. CDR3 DNA: TGTGCCCGAGGGGGCGCAGCTTACGAGCAGTACTTC.

The gene calls are TRBV4-2 and TRBJ2-2; D is unclear. Trimming cost V 0 bases and J 1 base, with 6 bases left between them. The CDR3 runs to 15 residues. Germline CDR1 LGHNA, CDR2 YNFKEQ. The CDR3 is CASSQETGNTGELFF. The CDR3 nucleotides are TGTGCCAGCAGCCAAGAGACCGGGAACACCGGGGAGCTGTTTTTT.

This clonotype has a count of ten or more. The chain carries TRBV12-3 or TRBV12-4 and TRBJ1-1; D is uncertain. The CDR3 spans 13 residues. V was shortened by 1 base and J by 4 bases, with 7 bases between the two germline ends. The CDR3 DNA reads as TGTGCCAGCAGTTTAGTGCTGGGCACTGAAGCTTTCTTT. This gives the protein CASSLVLGTEAFF.